This record covers a single T cell receptor beta chain. This sample stems from a study of T cell changes during pregnancy in multiple sclerosis. Germline lookup yields CDR1 MDHEN and CDR2 SYDVKM. The CDR3 has 14 amino acids. The V end was cut by 0 bases, the J end by 3 bases, with 5 bases between. Sequencing was performed with immunoSEQ multiplex PCR; in TCRdb, only in-frame clones are kept and a portion is missing. The sample consists of some 87,000 clones, more than 90% of them appearing once. The specimen was peripheral blood, collected in the second trimester of pregnancy. The receptor's source is a female donor with multiple sclerosis, enrolled in a pregnancy study. V is TRBV28 and J is TRBJ1-4, with D possibly being TRBD1 (5 bases). In nucleotides, the CDR3 is TGTGCCAGCAGTTTATGGGGGCCTAATGAAAAACTGTTTTTT. Amino acid sequence: CASSLWGPNEKLFF.